The rows below give T cell receptor beta chains drawn from one sample of a study of T-cell reconstitution after alpha-beta-depleted transplantation in children. Each CDR3 protein gets one entry after TCRdb re-called the PCR reads with MiXCR. The sample carries hundreds of thousands of distinct CDR3 sequences, approximately 15% recorded once. The material was PBMCs from the stem cell graft donor, obtained from the stem cell graft. The receptors stem from a human donor who donated a stem cell graft to a child with acute myeloid leukemia. The CDR3 runs from the conserved cysteine through the conserved F or W. A D gene is named only where the DNA matches it firmly. Some rows mark clone size as missing; the rest say once, few, many or name a class of expanded clone.

d_call	clone_size	v_call	j_call	cdr3_aa	cdr3_nt
TRBD2	few	TRBV7-2	TRBJ2-1	CASSLQMGLVGNEQFF	TGTGCCAGCAGCTTACAGATGGGACTAGTCGGCAATGAGCAGTTCTTC
-	-	TRBV4-1	TRBJ2-1	CASSQDRRAVPTGNEQFF	TGCGCCAGCAGCCAAGATCGGCGGGCAGTGCCCACTGGGAATGAGCAGTTCTTC
-	many	TRBV20-1	TRBJ2-5	CSARARQGQETQYF	TGCAGTGCTAGGGCTCGGCAGGGGCAAGAGACCCAGTACTTC
-	many	TRBV20-1	TRBJ1-1	CSARDIMGGEAFF	TGCAGTGCTAGAGATATAATGGGGGGTGAAGCTTTCTTT
-	many	TRBV5-1	TRBJ2-3	CASSLGRRDTQYF	TGCGCCAGCAGCTTGGGGCGCCGGGATACGCAGTATTTT
-	many	TRBV20-1	TRBJ2-7	CSASPLTVSSYEQYF	TGCAGTGCTAGCCCCCTGACAGTCTCTTCCTACGAGCAGTACTTC
-	few	TRBV28	TRBJ2-5	CASRSTNQETQYF	TGTGCCAGCAGATCAACCAACCAAGAGACCCAGTACTTC
-	many	TRBV6-5	TRBJ2-5	CASSYSGVGRETQYF	TGTGCCAGCAGTTACTCCGGGGTGGGGAGGGAGACCCAGTACTTC
-	few	TRBV20-1	TRBJ1-2	CSARPPAQTMYGYTF	TGCAGTGCTAGACCCCCGGCCCAGACAATGTATGGCTACACCTTC
TRBD2	few	TRBV24-1	TRBJ2-1	CATSGSGGNNEQFF	TGTGCCACCAGTGGGAGCGGGGGGAACAATGAGCAGTTCTTC
TRBD1	once	TRBV6-2/TRBV6-3	TRBJ2-1	CASSARDRATTYNEQFF	TGTGCCAGCAGCGCAAGGGACAGGGCCACAACCTACAATGAGCAGTTCTTC
-	few	TRBV7-9	TRBJ1-2	CASSFSGRGTANYGYTF	TGTGCCAGCAGCTTTTCGGGCAGGGGAACAGCTAACTATGGCTACACCTTC
TRBD1	many	TRBV12-3/TRBV12-4	TRBJ1-1	CASSTPGTGTTEAFF	TGTGCCAGCAGTACTCCCGGGACAGGGACCACTGAAGCTTTCTTT
-	few	TRBV5-5	TRBJ2-1	CASLRDSSYNEQFF	TGTGCCTCACTCCGGGACTCTTCCTACAATGAGCAGTTCTTC
-	-	TRBV11-2	TRBJ1-6	CASSLWGLEDSPLHF	TGTGCCAGCAGCTTATGGGGACTGGAAGATTCACCCCTCCACTTT
-	many	TRBV29-1	TRBJ2-1	CSVEGGPSSYNEQFF	TGCAGCGTTGAGGGGGGACCTTCCTCCTACAATGAGCAGTTCTTC
TRBD2	-	TRBV20-1	TRBJ2-3	CSASLKRVLAGFTDTQYF	TGCAGTGCCTCTCTTAAAAGGGTATTAGCGGGATTCACAGATACGCAGTATTTT
TRBD2	-	TRBV11-1	TRBJ2-1	CASSLLRSGGMYNEQFF	TGTGCCAGCAGCTTACTACGCAGCGGGGGGATGTACAATGAGCAGTTCTTC
-	-	TRBV20-1	TRBJ2-7	CSASRLPGKSSYEQYF	TGCAGTGCTAGCCGCCTGCCGGGGAAAAGCTCCTACGAGCAGTACTTC
-	few	TRBV2	TRBJ2-3	CASSEGSGDTQYF	TGTGCCAGCAGTGAAGGCTCTGGGGATACGCAGTATTTT
TRBD1	many	TRBV20-1	TRBJ1-2	CSGGTGGYGYTF	TGCAGTGGGGGGACAGGGGGCTATGGCTACACCTTC
TRBD2	-	TRBV13	TRBJ2-1	CASSLVGGLNNEQFF	TGTGCCAGCAGCTTAGTGGGGGGGTTAAATAATGAGCAGTTCTTC
-	few	TRBV12-3/TRBV12-4	TRBJ1-2	CASSGEVYGYTF	TGTGCCAGCAGCGGGGAGGTCTATGGCTACACCTTC
-	few	TRBV24-1	TRBJ2-3	CATGEGLKDTQYF	TGTGCCACCGGCGAGGGGCTTAAAGATACGCAGTATTTT
-	-	TRBV20-1	TRBJ1-5	CSASGVVRDRDYSNQPQHF	TGCAGTGCTAGCGGGGTCGTCCGCGACAGAGATTATAGCAATCAGCCCCAGCATTTT
-	once	TRBV7-2	TRBJ2-3	CASKPFGGPSTDTQYF	TGTGCCAGCAAACCATTCGGGGGGCCAAGCACAGATACGCAGTATTTT
-	many	TRBV20-1	TRBJ2-3	CSARWYLTDTQYF	TGCAGTGCTAGATGGTACCTCACAGATACGCAGTATTTT
TRBD2	-	TRBV3-1	TRBJ2-2	CASSEEGLANTGELFF	TGTGCCAGCAGCGAAGAGGGACTAGCCAACACCGGGGAGCTGTTTTTT
-	-	TRBV28	TRBJ2-2	CASLQTGSTGELFF	TGTGCCAGCCTTCAAACAGGGTCAACCGGGGAGCTGTTTTTT
-	many	TRBV20-1	TRBJ1-3	CSARAGEIGGNTIYF	TGCAGTGCTAGAGCCGGGGAAATCGGTGGAAACACCATATATTTT
-	-	TRBV4-2	TRBJ2-2	CASSQAGTPSNTGELFF	TGTGCCAGCAGCCAAGCAGGGACGCCGTCGAACACCGGGGAGCTGTTTTTT
-	few	TRBV29-1	TRBJ2-5	CSAVFLETQYF	TGCAGCGCCGTATTTTTAGAGACCCAGTACTTC
-	few	TRBV12-3/TRBV12-4	TRBJ2-3	CASSGPNPITQYF	TGTGCCAGCAGCGGACCTAACCCCATTACGCAGTATTTT
TRBD2	-	TRBV6-1	TRBJ2-3	CASSLLAGGLSSTDTQYF	TGTGCCAGCAGCCTTCTAGCGGGGGGTCTCTCTAGCACAGATACGCAGTATTTT
TRBD1	-	TRBV20-1	TRBJ1-2	CSARAADRGFYGYTF	TGCAGTGCTAGAGCTGCGGACAGGGGCTTCTATGGCTACACCTTC
TRBD1	few	TRBV3-1	TRBJ2-1	CASSQTGNHEQFF	TGTGCCAGCAGCCAGACAGGGAACCATGAGCAGTTCTTC
-	-	TRBV27	TRBJ2-2	CASALASPGELFF	TGTGCCAGCGCTCTGGCATCTCCCGGGGAGCTGTTTTTT
-	many	TRBV20-1	TRBJ2-7	CSARTRSASHEQYF	TGCAGTGCTAGAACCAGGTCGGCCTCCCACGAGCAGTACTTC
-	few	TRBV28	TRBJ2-1	CASSFSRTIYNEQFF	TGTGCCAGCAGTTTCTCCAGGACTATCTACAATGAGCAGTTCTTC
TRBD2	many	TRBV5-6	TRBJ2-5	CASSLKPSGAPGKTQYF	TGTGCCAGCAGCTTGAAGCCTAGCGGGGCCCCTGGGAAGACCCAGTACTTC
TRBD1	few	TRBV6-1	TRBJ2-2	CAILGDSYTGELFF	TGTGCCATCCTGGGGGACAGTTACACCGGGGAGCTGTTTTTT
TRBD2	-	TRBV6-5	TRBJ2-3	CASSYSWTSGAHTDTQYF	TGTGCCAGCAGTTACTCCTGGACTAGCGGGGCCCACACAGATACGCAGTATTTT
TRBD2	-	TRBV28	TRBJ2-1	CASRLAGGANEQFF	TGTGCCAGCAGGCTAGCGGGGGGGGCCAATGAGCAGTTCTTC
-	few	TRBV12-3/TRBV12-4	TRBJ2-3	CASSFPGPISTDTQYF	TGTGCCAGCAGTTTCCCGGGACCGATCTCCACAGATACGCAGTATTTT
TRBD1	few	TRBV7-9	TRBJ2-7	CASSFTGVDEQYF	TGTGCCAGCAGCTTTACAGGGGTGGACGAGCAGTACTTC
-	many	TRBV10-3	TRBJ2-1	CAIGSEAAYNEQFF	TGTGCCATCGGGAGCGAAGCTGCGTACAATGAGCAGTTCTTC
TRBD1	-	TRBV10-3	TRBJ1-2	CAIGGQVYGYTF	TGTGCCATCGGGGGACAGGTCTATGGCTACACCTTC
TRBD1	few	TRBV20-1	TRBJ2-7	CSAVRLGDRRSYEQYF	TGCAGTGCTGTCCGACTGGGGGACAGACGCTCCTACGAGCAGTACTTC
-	few	TRBV5-1	TRBJ1-1	CASSLGGGMVNTEAFF	TGCGCCAGCAGCTTGGGGGGAGGGATGGTGAACACTGAAGCTTTCTTT
TRBD1	-	TRBV6-1	TRBJ2-2	CASRMTGEAGELFF	TGTGCCAGCAGAATGACAGGGGAGGCCGGGGAGCTGTTTTTT
-	many	TRBV29-1	TRBJ1-1	CSAMAVARTEAFF	TGCAGCGCTATGGCGGTAGCGAGGACTGAAGCTTTCTTT
-	many	TRBV20-1	TRBJ1-1	CSARGSGGEAFF	TGCAGTGCTAGGGGATCTGGGGGAGAAGCTTTCTTT
TRBD2	many	TRBV6-4	TRBJ2-1	CASRGEGSYNEQFF	TGTGCCAGCAGGGGGGAGGGCTCCTACAATGAGCAGTTCTTC
-	many	TRBV20-1	TRBJ2-5	CSAEPQETQYF	TGCAGTGCTGAGCCCCAAGAGACCCAGTACTTC
TRBD2	many	TRBV20-1	TRBJ2-7	CSARELAGGKDEQYF	TGCAGTGCTAGAGAACTAGCGGGGGGGAAGGACGAGCAGTACTTC
-	many	TRBV5-1	TRBJ2-7	CASSLGVEGFDEQYF	TGCGCCAGCAGCTTGGGGGTGGAGGGGTTTGACGAGCAGTACTTC
TRBD2	few	TRBV20-1	TRBJ2-5	CSARDGGAPEETQYF	TGCAGTGCTAGAGACGGGGGGGCCCCAGAAGAGACCCAGTACTTC
-	few	TRBV20-1	TRBJ2-1	CSARPVGSGNEQFF	TGCAGTGCTAGACCCGTGGGGAGTGGAAATGAGCAGTTCTTC
TRBD1	many	TRBV20-1	TRBJ2-5	CSARAGTGGSEQTQYF	TGCAGTGCTAGAGCCGGGACAGGGGGGAGCGAGCAGACCCAGTACTTC